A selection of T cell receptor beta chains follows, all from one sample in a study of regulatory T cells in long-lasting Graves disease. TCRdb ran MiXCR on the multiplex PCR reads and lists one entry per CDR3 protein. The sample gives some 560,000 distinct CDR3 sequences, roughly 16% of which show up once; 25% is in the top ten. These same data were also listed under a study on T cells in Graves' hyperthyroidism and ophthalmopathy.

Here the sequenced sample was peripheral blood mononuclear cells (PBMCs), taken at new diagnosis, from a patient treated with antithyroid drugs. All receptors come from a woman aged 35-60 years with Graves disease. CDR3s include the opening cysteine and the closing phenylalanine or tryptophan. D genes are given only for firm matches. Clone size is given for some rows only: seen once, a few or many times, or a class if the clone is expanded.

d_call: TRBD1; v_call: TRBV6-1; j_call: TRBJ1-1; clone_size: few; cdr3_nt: TGTGCCAGCAGTCCGCAACAGGGGGGAGGAACTGAAGCTTTCTTT; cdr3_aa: CASSPQQGGGTEAFF
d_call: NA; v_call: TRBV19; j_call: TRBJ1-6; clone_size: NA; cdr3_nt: TGTGCCAGTAGTATAGCCAGAAATAATTCACCCCTCCACTTT; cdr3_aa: CASSIARNNSPLHF
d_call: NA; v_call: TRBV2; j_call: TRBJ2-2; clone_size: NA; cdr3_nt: TGTGCCAGCAGTGACAGGGCCGGCACCGGGGAGCTGTTTTTT; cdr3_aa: CASSDRAGTGELFF
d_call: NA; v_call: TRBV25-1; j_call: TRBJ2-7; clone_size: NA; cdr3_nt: TGTGCCACCACAGGGCTACTGGTAGGAGAGCAGTACTTC; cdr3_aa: CATTGLLVGEQYF
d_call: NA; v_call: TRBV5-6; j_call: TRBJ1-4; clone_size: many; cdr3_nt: TGTGCCAGCAGCTTGTGGGGGGCTGATGAAAAACTGTTTTTT; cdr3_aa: CASSLWGADEKLFF
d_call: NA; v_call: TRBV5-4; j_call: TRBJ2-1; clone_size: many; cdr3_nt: TGTGCCAGCAGCTTGGTCACTAGTTATGAGCAGTTCTTC; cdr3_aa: CASSLVTSYEQFF
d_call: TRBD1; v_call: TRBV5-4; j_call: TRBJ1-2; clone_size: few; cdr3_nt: TGTGCCAGCAGCGAGGACAGGATTGGCTACACCTTC; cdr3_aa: CASSEDRIGYTF
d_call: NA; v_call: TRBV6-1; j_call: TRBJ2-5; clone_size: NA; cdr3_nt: TGTGCCAGCAGGCCCCTCGGGACTCCCCAACAAGAGACCCAGTACTTC; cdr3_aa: CASRPLGTPQQETQYF
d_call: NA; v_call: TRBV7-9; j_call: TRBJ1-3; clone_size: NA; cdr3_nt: TGTGCCAGCAGCTTAGCGCCAGGGTTCTCTGGAAACACCATATATTTT; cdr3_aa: CASSLAPGFSGNTIYF
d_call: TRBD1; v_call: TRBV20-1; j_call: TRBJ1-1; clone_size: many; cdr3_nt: TGCAGTGCTAGAAGACAGGGTTATACTGAAGCTTTCTTT; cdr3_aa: CSARRQGYTEAFF
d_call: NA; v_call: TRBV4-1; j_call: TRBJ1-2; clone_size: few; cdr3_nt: TGCGCCAGCAGCCAAGGGAGGGTAGGAGGCTACACCTTC; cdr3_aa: CASSQGRVGGYTF
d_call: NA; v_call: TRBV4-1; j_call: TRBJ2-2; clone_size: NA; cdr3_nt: TGCGCCAGCAGCCAGGCGCGGGGGCCGAACACCGGGGAGCTGTTTTTT; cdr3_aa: CASSQARGPNTGELFF
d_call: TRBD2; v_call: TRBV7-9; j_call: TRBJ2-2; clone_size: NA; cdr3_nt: TGTGCCAGCAGCTCCTCCCGAGTACTAGCGGGGATCGGGGAGCTGTTTTTT; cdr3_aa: CASSSSRVLAGIGELFF
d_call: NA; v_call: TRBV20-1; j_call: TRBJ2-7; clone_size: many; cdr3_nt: TGCAGTGCTAGAGATCCGATGGGATGGGAGCAGTACTTC; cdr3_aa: CSARDPMGWEQYF
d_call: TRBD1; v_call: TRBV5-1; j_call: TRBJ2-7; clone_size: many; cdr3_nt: TGCGCCAGCAGCCCGGAACCGGGACAGGCCTTCCACGAGCAGTACTTC; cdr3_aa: CASSPEPGQAFHEQYF
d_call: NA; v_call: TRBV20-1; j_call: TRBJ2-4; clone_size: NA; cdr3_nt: TGCAGTGCTAGAGTAACAGGGTGGAACATTCAGTACTTC; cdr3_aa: CSARVTGWNIQYF
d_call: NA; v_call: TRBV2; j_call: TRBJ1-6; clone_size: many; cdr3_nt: TGTGCCAGCAGTGGCGAGTTCGTGTCAATGAGAGCTCCACCCCTCCACTTT; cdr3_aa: CASSGEFVSMRAPPLHF
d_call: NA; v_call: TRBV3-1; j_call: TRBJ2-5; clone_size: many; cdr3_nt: TGTGCCAGCAGCCAGTTAGAGACCCAGTACTTC; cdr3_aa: CASSQLETQYF
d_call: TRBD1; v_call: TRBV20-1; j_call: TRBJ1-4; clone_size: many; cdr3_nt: TGCAGTGCTCTTACCTCCTGGACAGGGCTCGGCGAAAAACTGTTTTTT; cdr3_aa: CSALTSWTGLGEKLFF